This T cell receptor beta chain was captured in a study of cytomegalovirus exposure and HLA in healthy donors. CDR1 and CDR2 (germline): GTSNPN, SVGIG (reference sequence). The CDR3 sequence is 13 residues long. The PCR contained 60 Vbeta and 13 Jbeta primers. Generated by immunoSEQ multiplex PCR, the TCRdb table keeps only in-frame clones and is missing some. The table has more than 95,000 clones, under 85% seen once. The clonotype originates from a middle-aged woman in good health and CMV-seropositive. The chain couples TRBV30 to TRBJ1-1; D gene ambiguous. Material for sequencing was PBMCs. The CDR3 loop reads CACAIAMNTEAFF. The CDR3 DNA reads TGTGCTTGTGCTATAGCTATGAACACTGAAGCTTTCTTT.